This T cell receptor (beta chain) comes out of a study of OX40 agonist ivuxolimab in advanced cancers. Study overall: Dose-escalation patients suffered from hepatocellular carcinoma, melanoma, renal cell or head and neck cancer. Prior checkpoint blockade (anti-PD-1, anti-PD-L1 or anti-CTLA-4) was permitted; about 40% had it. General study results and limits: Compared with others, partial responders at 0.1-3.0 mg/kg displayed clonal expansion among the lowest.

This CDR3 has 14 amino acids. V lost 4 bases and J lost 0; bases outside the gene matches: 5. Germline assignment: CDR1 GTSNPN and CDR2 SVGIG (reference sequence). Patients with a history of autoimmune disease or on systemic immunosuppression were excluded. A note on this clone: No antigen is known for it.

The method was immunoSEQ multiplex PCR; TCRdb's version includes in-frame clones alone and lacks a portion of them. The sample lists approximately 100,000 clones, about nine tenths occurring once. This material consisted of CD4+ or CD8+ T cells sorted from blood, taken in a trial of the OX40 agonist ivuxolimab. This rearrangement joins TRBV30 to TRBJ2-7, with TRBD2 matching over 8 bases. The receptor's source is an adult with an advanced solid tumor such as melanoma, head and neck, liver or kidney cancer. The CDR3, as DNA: TGTGCCTGGACTCGGGGGGGCCTCTCCTACGAGCAGTACTTC. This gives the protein CAWTRGGLSYEQYF. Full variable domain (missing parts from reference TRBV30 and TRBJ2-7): SQTIHQWPATLVQPVGSPLSLECTVEGTSNPNLYWYRQAAGRGLQLLFYSVGIGQISSEVPQNLSASRPQDRQFILSSKKLLLSDSGFYLCAWTRGGLSYEQYFGPGTRLTVT.